Presented here are 6 T cell receptor beta chains from one specimen sequenced in a study of blood T cells in healthy people across ages (dated by TCRdb to between 2014 and 2016). The library came from 5' RACE. TCRdb shows the sequencer as Illumina HiSeq 2500. A second roughly 6 to 11 cycle PCR used a sample-barcoded 5' primer and a J-beta primer mix. TCRdb took the public reads, trimmed them with fastp at Q25, ran MiXCR for clone calling and kept in-frame beta chains. Each record represents a unique CDR3 protein, reported with the most common genes and DNA among its rows. Within this sample are fewer than 950,000 distinct CDR3 sequences, with roughly 40% of them counted one time only. Over 10% of the sample is in the top ten clones. The material sequenced was blood. The origin of the receptors is a man aged 18 to 30 in good health.

The rearrangement links TRBV12-3 or TRBV12-4 to TRBJ1-4, with D possibly being TRBD1 (6 bases). V gave up 6 bases and J gave up 8 bases, with 16 bases separating them. The CDR3 spans 14 residues. The DNA for the CDR3 is TGTGCCAGCAGCCGAGATACGGGGGGCGAAAAACTGTTTTTT. Protein: CASSRDTGGEKLFF.

This clonotype was observed at least ten times. The chain is built from TRBV12-3 or TRBV12-4 and TRBJ1-1; D may be TRBD1 (5 bases). V shed 1 base and J shed 1 base, with 10 bases lying between them. This CDR3 is built from 15 residues. The CDR3 is CASSLGAGSNTEAFF. The CDR3 DNA reads as TGTGCCAGCAGTTTAGGGGCAGGGTCGAACACTGAAGCTTTCTTT.

The gene calls are TRBV28 and TRBJ2-1; D gene unclear. With 2 bases removed from V and 0 bases from J, the gap between germline ends came to 14 bases. In germline, CDR1 is MDHEN, CDR2 SYDVKM. This CDR3 is 17 amino acids long. The CDR3 loop reads CASSLKLQWSSYNEQFF. The CDR3 DNA is TGTGCCAGCAGTTTAAAGTTGCAGTGGAGCTCCTACAATGAGCAGTTCTTC.

This clonotype was seen many times. The genes are TRBV20-1 and TRBJ2-5, with a weak D call TRBD2 (5 bases). This CDR3 is 15 amino acids long. The germline V gene encodes CDR1 DFQATT and CDR2 SNEGSKA (reference sequence). V was shortened by 5 bases and J by 2 bases, with 18 bases between the two germline ends. DNA of the CDR3: TGCAGTGCTCGGGAAACCGGACGGCTTCAAGAGACCCAGTACTTC. This sequence encodes CSARETGRLQETQYF.

This chain connects TRBV27 to TRBJ2-1, with 11 bases matching TRBD2. After removal of 2 bases from V and 6 bases from J, the junction contained 3 bases not matched to a gene. CDR3 size: 15 residues. Germline assignment: CDR1 MNHEY and CDR2 SMNVEV (reference sequence). This chain's CDR3 is CASSLELAGVNEQFF. In nucleotides, the CDR3 is TGTGCCAGCAGTTTAGAACTAGCGGGGGTCAATGAGCAGTTCTTC.

The gene calls are TRBV25-1 and TRBJ2-7; D gene ambiguous. V was cut by 2 bases and J by 3 bases, with 11 bases left in between. The CDR3 contains 14 residues. The germline CDR1 and CDR2 sequences are MGHDK and SYGVNS. CDR3 bases: TGTGCCAGCAGTGAAGGTCCATTCCGCTACGAGCAGTACTTC. It codes for CASSEGPFRYEQYF.